One sample yielded the 27 T cell receptor beta chains listed below, sequenced in a study of cytomegalovirus exposure and HLA in healthy donors. PCR involved 60 Vbeta and 13 Jbeta primers. The method was immunoSEQ multiplex PCR; TCRdb's version includes in-frame clones alone and lacks a portion of them. There are roughly 6,100 clones in the sample; roughly half occur only once, and 5.8% lies in the top ten. Sequenced material: PBMCs. These receptor sequences come from a young man in good health and CMV-seropositive.

The genes are TRBV14 and TRBJ1-1; TRBD1 aligns across 7 bases. CDR1 and CDR2 (germline): SGHDN, FVKESK. V lost 0 bases and J lost 6; bases outside the gene matches: 4. The CDR3 is 14 amino acids. CDR3 DNA: TGTGCCAGCAGCCAAGACAGGGGGAGCCCTGAAGCTTTCTTT. This gives the protein CASSQDRGSPEAFF.

The rearrangement uses TRBV4-3 and TRBJ1-1; no clear D gene. This CDR3 has 15 amino acids. The V gene's germline CDR1 is LGHNA and CDR2 YSLEER. V was trimmed by 2 bases and J by 3 bases, leaving 13 bases between them. CDR3: CASSQTAGLDTEAFF. CDR3 coding DNA: TGCGCCAGCAGCCAAACCGCGGGCTTAGACACTGAAGCTTTCTTT.

In this sample, this clone turned up a few times. The chain has TRBV6-4 and TRBJ1-2, with a possible D match to TRBD1 (6 bases). The CDR3 runs to 14 residues. V was shortened by 2 bases and J by 8 bases, with 15 bases between the two germline ends. In germline, CDR1 is MRHNA, CDR2 SNTAGT. CDR3 sequence: CASSDTSRGAGYTF. The CDR3 DNA is TGTGCCAGCAGTGACACGAGCAGGGGTGCAGGCTACACCTTC.

This clone came up a few times. Lacking the conserved final phenylalanine or tryptophan, this CDR3 likely reflects a read error. The V gene is TRBV19, the J gene TRBJ1-6; tentative D call: TRBD1 (5 bases). The CDR3 is 13 residues long. Trimming removed 7 bases from V and 10 bases from J, with 14 bases in between. Germline V gene lookup returns CDR1 LNHDA and CDR2 SQIVND (reference sequence). The CDR3 loop reads CASKAQAFSPLHV. Here the CDR3 DNA reads TGTGCCAGTAAGGCACAGGCCTTCTCACCCCTCCACGTT.

The rearrangement joins TRBV14 to TRBJ2-7; D not resolved. V was trimmed by 3 bases and J by 3 bases, leaving 6 bases between them. Germline values: CDR1 SGHDN, CDR2 FVKESK. The CDR3 has 12 residues. This CDR3 is CASSQSGYEQYF. The DNA of the CDR3 is TGTGCCAGCAGCCAGAGTGGCTACGAGCAGTACTTC.

This clone was recorded a few times. The J gene is TRBJ1-5, the V gene TRBV25-1; 7 positions agree with TRBD1. This CDR3 has 14 residues. After removal of 1 base from V and 10 bases from J, the junction contained 7 bases not matched to a gene. Germline CDR1 and CDR2: MGHDK and SYGVNS. CDR3 nucleotides: TGTGCCAGCAGTGAATGGGGACAGATCACACCCCAGCATTTT. Its protein product is CASSEWGQITPQHF.

The V call is TRBV25-1, the J call TRBJ1-1; D is ambiguous. CDR1 MGHDK and CDR2 SYGVNS come from the germline V gene. V gave up 3 bases and J gave up 10 bases, with 15 bases separating them. The CDR3 extends over 13 amino acids. CDR3 in DNA: TGTGCCAGCAGTGAGAACAGCTTAGAGGGAGCTTTCTTT. Translating it yields CASSENSLEGAFF.

The CDR3 nucleotides are TGTGCCAGTGGGGTAGCGGGGGTGGTACAAGAGACCCAGTACTTC. It encodes CASGVAGVVQETQYF. The V gene is TRBV4-2, the J gene TRBJ2-5, with 9 bases lining up with TRBD2. With V trimmed by 9 bases and J by 2 bases, 10 bases remained unmatched. The CDR3 has 15 amino acids. Germline CDR1 and CDR2: LGHNA and YNFKEQ.

Only a few counts were recorded for this clone. The chain employs TRBV30 and TRBJ1-1; 9 positions agree with TRBD1. Per germline, CDR1 GTSNPN and CDR2 SVGIG (reference sequence). This CDR3 is built from 14 residues. V lost 2 bases to trimming and J lost 5 bases; unmatched junction nucleotides: 6. CDR3 protein: CAWSFRDRDTEAFF. For the CDR3, the DNA is TGTGCCTGGAGTTTCAGGGACAGGGATACTGAAGCTTTCTTT.

The J gene is TRBJ1-2, the V gene TRBV18; 7 bases are shared with TRBD1. Germline V gene sequence: CDR1 KGHSH, CDR2 LQKENI. With 3 bases clipped from V and 3 bases from J, the junction kept 4 bases outside the gene matches. The CDR3 sequence is 14 residues long. The CDR3: CASSPRQGDYGYTF. CDR3 bases: TGTGCCAGCTCACCTAGGCAGGGGGACTATGGCTACACCTTC.

The chain joins TRBV29-1 to TRBJ2-7; D is possibly TRBD1 (6 bases). Deletions cut 6 bases from V and 4 bases from J, with 16 bases between. Germline V CDR1 and CDR2: SQVTM, ANQGSEA. The CDR3 loop spans 13 amino acids. For the CDR3, the DNA is TGCAGCGTGCTCCCCAGGGGCAGGTACGAGCAGTACTTC. Translation: CSVLPRGRYEQYF.

On this clone itself: An end of the junction does not agree with germline; a read error may underlie this. The V gene is TRBV18, the J gene TRBJ2-7; tentatively, D is TRBD1 (5 bases). The CDR3 spans 14 residues. Germline assignment: CDR1 KGHSH and CDR2 LQKENI. The CDR3: CASSPPDSSYEQYF. CDR3 in DNA: TGTGCCAGCTCGCCACCTGACAGCTCCTACGAGCAGTACTTC.

The chain recombines TRBV6-4 with TRBJ2-3; TRBD1 agrees at 10 bases. The CDR3 sequence is 15 residues long. V gave up 2 bases and J gave up 6 bases; unmatched junction bases: 5. In germline, CDR1 is MRHNA, CDR2 SNTAGT. CDR3 coding DNA: TGTGCCAGCAGTGACCGACAGGGGGCGAGGGATACGCAGTATTTT. Residues: CASSDRQGARDTQYF.

This clone turned up a few times. This rearrangement joins TRBV4-3 to TRBJ2-4; the D gene is possibly TRBD2 (7 bases). The CDR3 has 19 residues. The V end lost 0 bases, the J end lost 0 bases, and 18 bases lay between the germline ends. Germline V CDR1 and CDR2: LGHNA, YSLEER. Here the CDR3 reads CASSQDPLRGGSAKNIQYF. The CDR3 DNA is TGCGCCAGCAGCCAAGATCCCCTGAGGGGGGGCTCAGCCAAAAACATTCAGTACTTC.

This chain uses TRBV6-5 with TRBJ1-6; unclear D gene. This CDR3 region has 15 residues. The germline CDR1 and CDR2 sequences are MNHEY and SVGAGI. V was clipped by 0 bases and J by 0 bases, with 3 bases between them. The CDR3 DNA reads as TGTGCCAGCAGTTACTCTCTCTCCTATAATTCACCCCTCCACTTT. It encodes CASSYSLSYNSPLHF.

This clone was picked up a small number of times. This rearrangement joins TRBV7-6 to TRBJ2-2, with no clear D. The CDR3 has 12 amino acids. CDR1 is SGHVS, CDR2 FNYEAQ, per germline. Trimming took 6 bases from V and 4 from J, leaving 6 bases between them. CDR3 in amino acids: CASSFSTGELFF. The CDR3 bases are TGTGCCAGCAGTTTCTCCACCGGGGAGCTGTTTTTT. Looking up the rest from reference TRBV7-6 and TRBJ2-2 gives the full variable domain: GAGVSQSPRYKVTKRGQDVALRCDPISGHVSLYWYRQALGQGPEFLTYFNYEAQQDKSGLPNDRFSAERPEGSISTLTIQRTEQRDSAMYRCASSFSTGELFFGEGSRLTVL.

V gene TRBV10-3 combines with J gene TRBJ1-1, with a tentative D call TRBD1 (5 bases). The CDR3 is 13 residues long. CDR1 is ENHRY and CDR2 is SYGVKD in the germline V gene. Deletions cut 8 bases from V and 1 base from J, with 11 bases between. The CDR3 DNA reads as TGTGCCATCGCTATACAGGAGAACACTGAAGCTTTCTTT. It codes for CAIAIQENTEAFF.

V is TRBV25-1 and J is TRBJ1-2; TRBD1 matches 9 bases. There are 15 residues in the CDR3. Germline CDR1 and CDR2: MGHDK and SYGVNS. Trimming removed 1 base from V and 7 bases from J; junction bases left unmatched: 7. This CDR3 is CASSESTGGKSGYTF. DNA of the CDR3: TGTGCCAGCAGTGAATCGACAGGGGGGAAGAGTGGCTACACCTTC.

In this sample, this clone turned up a few times. The chain links TRBV29-1 to TRBJ1-1, with D perhaps matching TRBD1 (5 bases). CDR3 length: 10 residues. V was pared by 4 bases and J by 11 bases, with 11 bases between. CDR1 SQVTM and CDR2 ANQGSEA come from the germline V gene. The CDR3 sequence is CSVGDSGAFF. The CDR3, as DNA: TGCAGCGTTGGAGACAGCGGTGCTTTCTTT.

This clone has just a few counts. This chain links TRBV6-6 with TRBJ1-5, with D uncertain. V gave up 8 bases and J gave up 5 bases, with 10 bases separating them. CDR1 and CDR2 from the germline V gene are MNHNY and SVGAGI (reference sequence). The length of the CDR3 is 12 residues. This CDR3 is CASGPPHQPQHF. The DNA of the CDR3 is TGTGCCAGCGGCCCTCCCCATCAGCCCCAGCATTTT.

This clone was seen only a few times. The chain links TRBV6-5 to TRBJ1-5; 7 nucleotides align to TRBD1. The CDR3 spans 14 residues. V trimming: 5 bases; J trimming: 1 base; junction bases outside the gene matches: 2. Germline V gene data show CDR1 as MNHEY and CDR2 as SVGAGI. As DNA, the CDR3 is TGTGCCAGCAGTCGGGACAGAAGCAATCAGCCCCAGCATTTT. Amino acid sequence: CASSRDRSNQPQHF.

The chain has TRBV6-5 and TRBJ1-2, with 7 bases fitting TRBD1. The CDR3 covers 13 residues. V trimming: 2 bases; J trimming: 7 bases; junction bases outside the gene matches: 4. CDR1 is MNHEY, CDR2 SVGAGI, per germline. The CDR3 protein is CASSYRGPGGYTF. CDR3 nucleotide sequence: TGTGCCAGCAGTTACAGGGGGCCCGGTGGCTACACCTTC.

The genes are TRBV4-3 and TRBJ1-2, with D uncertain. The CDR3 runs 15 residues. V lost 1 base, J lost 3 bases, and 12 bases lay in between. CDR1 LGHNA and CDR2 YSLEER come from the germline V gene. This chain's CDR3 is CASSQARDVYYGYTF. CDR3 bases: TGCGCCAGCAGCCAAGCGCGGGATGTTTACTATGGCTACACCTTC.

The chain carries TRBV30 and TRBJ1-2; possibly TRBD1 for D (5 bases). The ends were cut back, 6 bases at V and 6 bases at J, with 11 bases in the middle. This CDR3 spans 11 amino acids. Germline V CDR1 and CDR2: GTSNPN, SVGIG (reference sequence). The CDR3 nucleotides are TGTGCCTGCCGCGCAGGGAATGGCTACACCTTC. Amino acids: CACRAGNGYTF.

This chain links TRBV6-5 with TRBJ1-1; no clear D. The CDR3 runs to 14 residues. CDR1 is MNHEY, CDR2 SVGAGI, per germline. The V gene lost 2 bases and the J gene lost 5 bases, with 12 bases spanning the gap. CDR3 loop: CASSYEEGWTEAFF. CDR3 sequence (DNA): TGTGCCAGCAGTTACGAAGAGGGTTGGACTGAAGCTTTCTTT.

In its sample, this clone was seen a few times. The rearrangement uses TRBV9 and TRBJ2-3; D gene ambiguous. The CDR3 is 15 amino acids. Trimming took off 4 bases at V and 8 bases at J, with 20 bases between the two ends. Germline V lookup: CDR1 SGDLS, CDR2 YYNGEE. CDR3 sequence reads: CASSPRLRLEPTQYF. CDR3 DNA: TGTGCCAGCAGCCCCAGATTGAGGTTGGAGCCTACGCAGTATTTT. The variable domain in full, with the rest retrieved from reference TRBV9 and TRBJ2-3, is DSGVTQTPKHLITATGQRVTLRCSPRSGDLSVYWYQQSLDQGLQFLIQYYNGEERAKGNILERFSAQQFPDLHSELNLSSLELGDSALYFCASSPRLRLEPTQYFGPGTRLTVL.

This clone was seen only once. This rearrangement joins TRBV4-1 to TRBJ2-4; 10 nucleotides line up with TRBD2. Germline V gives CDR1 MGHRA, CDR2 YSYEKL. This CDR3 is built from 19 residues. V lost 5 bases, J lost 0 bases, and 13 bases stayed unmatched. CDR3 DNA sequence: TGCGCCAGCAGCTTACTCAATTTAGCGGGAGGTATAGCCAAAAACATTCAGTACTTC. Protein product: CASSLLNLAGGIAKNIQYF.